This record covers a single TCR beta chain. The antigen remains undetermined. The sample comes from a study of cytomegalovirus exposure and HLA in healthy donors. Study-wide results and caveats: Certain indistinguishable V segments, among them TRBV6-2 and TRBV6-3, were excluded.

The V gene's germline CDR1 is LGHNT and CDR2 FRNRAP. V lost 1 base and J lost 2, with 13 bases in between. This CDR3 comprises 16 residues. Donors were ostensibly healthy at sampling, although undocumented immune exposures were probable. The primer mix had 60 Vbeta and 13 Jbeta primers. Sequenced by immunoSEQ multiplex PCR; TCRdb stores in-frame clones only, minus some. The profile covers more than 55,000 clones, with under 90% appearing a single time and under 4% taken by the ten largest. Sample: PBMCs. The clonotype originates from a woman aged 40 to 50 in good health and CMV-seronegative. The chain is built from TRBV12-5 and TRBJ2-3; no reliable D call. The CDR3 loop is CASGLGLEVHTDTQYF. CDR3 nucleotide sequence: TGTGCTAGTGGTTTGGGCCTTGAGGTCCACACAGATACGCAGTATTTT.